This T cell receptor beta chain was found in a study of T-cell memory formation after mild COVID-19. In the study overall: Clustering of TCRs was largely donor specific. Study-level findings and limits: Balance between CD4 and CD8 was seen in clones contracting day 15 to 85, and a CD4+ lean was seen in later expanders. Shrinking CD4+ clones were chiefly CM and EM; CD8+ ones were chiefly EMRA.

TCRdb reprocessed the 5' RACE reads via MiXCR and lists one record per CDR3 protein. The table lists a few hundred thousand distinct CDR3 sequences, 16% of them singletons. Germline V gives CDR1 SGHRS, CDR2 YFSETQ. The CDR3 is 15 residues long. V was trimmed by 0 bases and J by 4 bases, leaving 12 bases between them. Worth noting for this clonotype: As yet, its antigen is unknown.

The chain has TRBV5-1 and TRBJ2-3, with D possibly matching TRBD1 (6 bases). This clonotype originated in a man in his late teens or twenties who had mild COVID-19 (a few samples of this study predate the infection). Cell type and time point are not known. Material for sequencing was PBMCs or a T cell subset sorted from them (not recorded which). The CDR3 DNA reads TGCGCCAGCAGCTTGGAGGGTAGGACAGCAGATACGCAGTATTTT. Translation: CASSLEGRTADTQYF. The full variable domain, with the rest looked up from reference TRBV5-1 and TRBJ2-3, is KAGVTQTPRYLIKTRGQQVTLSCSPISGHRSVSWYQQTPGQGLQFLFEYFSETQRNKGNFPGRFSGRQFSNSRSEMNVSTLELGDSALYLCASSLEGRTADTQYFGPGTRLTVL.